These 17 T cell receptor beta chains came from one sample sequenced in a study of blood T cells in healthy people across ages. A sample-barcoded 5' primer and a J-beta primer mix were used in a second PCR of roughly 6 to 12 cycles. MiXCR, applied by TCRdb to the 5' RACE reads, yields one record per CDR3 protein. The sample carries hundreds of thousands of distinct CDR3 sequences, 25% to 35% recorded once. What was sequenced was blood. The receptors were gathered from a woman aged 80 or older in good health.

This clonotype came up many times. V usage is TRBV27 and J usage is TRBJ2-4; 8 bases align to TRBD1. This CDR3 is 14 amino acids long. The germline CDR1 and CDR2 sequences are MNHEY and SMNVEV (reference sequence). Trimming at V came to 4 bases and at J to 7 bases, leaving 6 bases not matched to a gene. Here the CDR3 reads CASSYSDRANIQYF. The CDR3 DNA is TGTGCCAGCAGTTATTCGGACAGGGCGAACATTCAGTACTTC.

The CDR3 coding sequence is TGTGCCAGCAGCGTAGCTGGGTCTACCTACGAGCAGTACTTC. Encoded protein: CASSVAGSTYEQYF. The chain uses TRBV9 and TRBJ2-7; D call uncertain. Trimming shortened V by 0 bases and J by 2 bases, and 9 bases separated the two germline ends. CDR1 is SGDLS and CDR2 is YYNGEE in the germline V gene. The length of the CDR3 is 14 residues.

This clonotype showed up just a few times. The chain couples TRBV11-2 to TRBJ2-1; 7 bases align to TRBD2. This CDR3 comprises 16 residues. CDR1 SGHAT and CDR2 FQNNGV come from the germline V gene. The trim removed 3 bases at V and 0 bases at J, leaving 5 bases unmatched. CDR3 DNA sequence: TGTGCCAGCAGCTTGCAAGCGGGGAACTCCTACAATGAGCAGTTCTTC. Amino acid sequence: CASSLQAGNSYNEQFF.

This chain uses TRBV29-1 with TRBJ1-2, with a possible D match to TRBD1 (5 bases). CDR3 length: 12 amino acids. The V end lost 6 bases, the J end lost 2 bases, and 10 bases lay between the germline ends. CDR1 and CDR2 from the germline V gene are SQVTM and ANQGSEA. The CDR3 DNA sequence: TGCAGCGTGGGAGGGGAGAACTATGGCTACACCTTC. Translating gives CSVGGENYGYTF.

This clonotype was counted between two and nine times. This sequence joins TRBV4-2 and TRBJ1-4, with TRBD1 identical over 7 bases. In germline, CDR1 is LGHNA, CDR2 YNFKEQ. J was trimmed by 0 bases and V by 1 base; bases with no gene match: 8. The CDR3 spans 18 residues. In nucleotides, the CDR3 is TGTGCCAGCAGCCAAGGAAGGGGGCCAAGTGCAACTAATGAAAAACTGTTTTTT. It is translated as CASSQGRGPSATNEKLFF.

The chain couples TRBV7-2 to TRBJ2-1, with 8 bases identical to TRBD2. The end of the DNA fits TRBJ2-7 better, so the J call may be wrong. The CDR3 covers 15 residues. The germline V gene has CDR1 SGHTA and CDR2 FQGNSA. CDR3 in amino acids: CASSLGAGAHNEQYF. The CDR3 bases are TGTGCCAGCAGCTTAGGAGCGGGAGCCCACAATGAGCAGTACTTC.

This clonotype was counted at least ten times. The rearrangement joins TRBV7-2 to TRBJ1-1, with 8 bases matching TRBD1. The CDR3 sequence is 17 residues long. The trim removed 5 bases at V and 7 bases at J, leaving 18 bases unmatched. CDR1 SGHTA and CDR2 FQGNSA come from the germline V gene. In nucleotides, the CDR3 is TGTGCCAGCAGCCTCACGAGACAGGGGTCTAGAAATTTTGAAGCTTTCTTT. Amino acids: CASSLTRQGSRNFEAFF.

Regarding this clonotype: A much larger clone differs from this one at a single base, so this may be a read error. CDR3 sequence: CASSYNEQYF. In DNA, the CDR3 is TGTGCCAGCAGTTACAATGAGCAGTACTTC. This chain links TRBV7-9 with TRBJ2-5, with D unresolved. V was clipped by 6 bases and J by 11 bases, with 10 bases between them. Germline-derived CDR1 and CDR2 are SEHNR and FQNEAQ (reference sequence). The CDR3 is 10 residues long. Full variable domain (remainder filled in from reference TRBV7-9 and TRBJ2-5): DTGVSQNPRHKITKRGQNVTFRCDPISEHNRLYWYRQTLGQGPEFLTYFQNEAQLEKSRLLSDRFSAERPKGSFSTLEIQRTEQGDSAMYLCASSYNEQYFGPGTRLLVL.

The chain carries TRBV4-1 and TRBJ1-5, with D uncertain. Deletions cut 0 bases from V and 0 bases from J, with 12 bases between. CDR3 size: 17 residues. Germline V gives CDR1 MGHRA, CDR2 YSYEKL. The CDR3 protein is CASSQDGRSNSNQPQHF. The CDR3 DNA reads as TGCGCCAGCAGCCAAGATGGAAGGTCCAATAGCAATCAGCCCCAGCATTTT.

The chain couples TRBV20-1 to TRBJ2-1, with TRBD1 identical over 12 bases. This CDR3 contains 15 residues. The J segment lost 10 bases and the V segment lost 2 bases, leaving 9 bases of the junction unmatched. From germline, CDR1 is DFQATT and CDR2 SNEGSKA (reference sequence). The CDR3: CSARSGDRGLCEQFF. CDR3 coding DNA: TGCAGTGCTAGATCAGGGGACAGGGGGCTCTGCGAGCAGTTCTTC.

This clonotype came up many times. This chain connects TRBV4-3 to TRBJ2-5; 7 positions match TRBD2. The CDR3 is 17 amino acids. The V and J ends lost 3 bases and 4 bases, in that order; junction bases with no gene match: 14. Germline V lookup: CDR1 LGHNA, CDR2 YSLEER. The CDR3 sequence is CASSQGSQRGKAETQYF. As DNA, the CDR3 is TGCGCCAGCAGCCAGGGGTCCCAGCGGGGTAAGGCAGAGACCCAGTACTTC.

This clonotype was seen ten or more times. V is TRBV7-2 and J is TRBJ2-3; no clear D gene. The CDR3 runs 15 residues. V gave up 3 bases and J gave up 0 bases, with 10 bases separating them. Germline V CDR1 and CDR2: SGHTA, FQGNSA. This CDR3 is CASSFLGFSTDTQYF. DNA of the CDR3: TGTGCCAGCAGCTTTTTGGGATTTAGCACAGATACGCAGTATTTT.

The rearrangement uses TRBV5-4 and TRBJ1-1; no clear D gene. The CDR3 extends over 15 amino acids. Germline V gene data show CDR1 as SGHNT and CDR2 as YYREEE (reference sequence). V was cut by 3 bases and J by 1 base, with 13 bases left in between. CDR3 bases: TGTGCCAGCAGCTCTGTCTTGGGTAAGAACACTGAAGCTTTCTTT. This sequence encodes CASSSVLGKNTEAFF.

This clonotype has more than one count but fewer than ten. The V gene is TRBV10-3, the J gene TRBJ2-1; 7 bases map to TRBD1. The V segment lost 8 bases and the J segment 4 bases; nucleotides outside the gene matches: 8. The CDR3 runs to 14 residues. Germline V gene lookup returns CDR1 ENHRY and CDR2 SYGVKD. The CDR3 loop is CAISPGQNYNEQFF. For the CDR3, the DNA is TGTGCCATCTCTCCGGGACAGAATTACAATGAGCAGTTCTTC.

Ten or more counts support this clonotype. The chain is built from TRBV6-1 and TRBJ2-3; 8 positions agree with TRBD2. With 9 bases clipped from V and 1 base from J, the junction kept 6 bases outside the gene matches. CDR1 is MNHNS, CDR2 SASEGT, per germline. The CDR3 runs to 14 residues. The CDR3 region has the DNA TGTGCCAGTCGAAGTAGCGGGGGCACAGATACGCAGTATTTT. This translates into CASRSSGGTDTQYF.

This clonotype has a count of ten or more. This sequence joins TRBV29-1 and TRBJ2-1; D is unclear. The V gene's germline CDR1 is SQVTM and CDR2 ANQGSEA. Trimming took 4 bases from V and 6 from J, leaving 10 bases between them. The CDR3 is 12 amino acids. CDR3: CSVGPSGNEQFF. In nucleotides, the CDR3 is TGCAGCGTTGGGCCATCAGGCAATGAGCAGTTCTTC.

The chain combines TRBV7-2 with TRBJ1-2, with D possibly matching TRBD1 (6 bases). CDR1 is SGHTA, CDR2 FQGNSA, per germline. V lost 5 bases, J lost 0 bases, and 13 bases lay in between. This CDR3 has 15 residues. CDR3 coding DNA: TGTGCCAGCAGCCTAAAACAGGGATCTAACTATGGCTACACCTTC. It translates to CASSLKQGSNYGYTF.